The T cell receptor beta chain described here comes from a study of T-cell memory formation after mild COVID-19. Study background: Most TCR clusters belonged to a single donor. Broader study findings: Cross-reactive memory appears to have joined, as suggested by some responding clones showing up in pre-infection memory. Clones that shrank (day 15 to 85) were balanced CD4/CD8, whereas later expanders leaned CD4+.

5'RACE with constant-segment primers yielded barcoded, UMI-tagged TCR alpha and TCR beta cDNA libraries. One entry per CDR3 protein, called by TCRdb with MiXCR from the 5' RACE reads. The sample lists more than 250,000 distinct CDR3 sequences, over 15% occurring once. Trimming shortened V by 1 base and J by 2 bases, and 13 bases separated the two germline ends. The CDR3 has 16 amino acids. Germline assignment: CDR1 SGHRS and CDR2 YFSETQ. This clonotype was detected a few times. Its cognate antigen is unknown. The TCR originated in a man in his late teens or twenties who had mild COVID-19 (a few samples of this study predate the infection). Cell type and time point are not known. Sequenced sample: PBMCs or a T cell subset sorted from them (not recorded which). This chain links TRBV5-1 with TRBJ2-1; a weak D match, TRBD1 (5 bases). In DNA form, the CDR3 reads TGCGCCAGCAGCTTGACAGGATCCACAACCTACAATGAGCAGTTCTTC. This gives the protein CASSLTGSTTYNEQFF.